This T cell receptor (beta chain) stems from a study of control samples from healthy donors and cancer patients. Repertoires were generated with immunoSEQ multiplex PCR, while TCRdb's copy carries only in-frame clones and drops some. Of tens of thousands of clones detected, over 85% appear once; the ten largest clones hold 0.95% to 1.5%. CDR3 length equals 15 residues. Germline V gene data show CDR1 as SGHAT and CDR2 as FQNNGV. V lost 5 bases and J lost 1, with 12 bases in between. Material for sequencing was PBMCs. The source is a woman in her thirties or forties with lung cancer. V gene TRBV11-2 combines with J gene TRBJ1-5; tentatively, D is TRBD1 (6 bases). CDR3 coding DNA: TGTGCCAGCAGCCCGACCAGGGGCAGCAATCAGCCCCAGCATTTT. It is translated as CASSPTRGSNQPQHF.